One and the same sample provided the 17 T cell receptor beta chains below, sequenced in a study of blood T cell repertoires in COVID-19. TCRdb's copy holds only in-frame clones and misses some; the assay was immunoSEQ multiplex PCR. The sample holds about 230,000 clones, 70% to 90% seen once. Sample: peripheral blood. The receptor source for this set is a man aged 50 or older with COVID-19, enrolled during active disease.

This sequence joins TRBV6-5 and TRBJ1-6; D is uncertain. From germline, CDR1 is MNHEY and CDR2 SVGAGI. V was shortened by 2 bases and J by 9 bases, with 17 bases between the two germline ends. The CDR3 is 16 amino acids. In nucleotides, the CDR3 is TGTGCCAGCAGTTACGGGGTTTGGGGAGGCGGTTCACCCCTCCACTTT. Residues: CASSYGVWGGGSPLHF.

The chain employs TRBV18 and TRBJ2-1; no clear D gene. CDR1 and CDR2 from the germline V gene are KGHSH and LQKENI. The CDR3 extends over 12 amino acids. V lost 3 bases and J lost 7, with 7 bases in between. CDR3 amino acids: CASSPEKNEQFF. For the CDR3, the DNA is TGTGCCAGCTCACCCGAGAAGAATGAGCAGTTCTTC.

This clone was counted only a few times. The chain combines TRBV19 with TRBJ1-6; D is undetermined. This CDR3 region has 15 residues. V was trimmed by 3 bases and J by 7 bases, leaving 13 bases between them. Germline V CDR1 and CDR2: LNHDA, SQIVND (reference sequence). CDR3 residues: CASSIFLGENSPLHF. CDR3 DNA: TGTGCCAGTAGTATCTTTCTCGGAGAGAATTCACCCCTCCACTTT. Complete variable domain (other parts from reference TRBV19 and TRBJ1-6): DGGITQSPKYLFRKEGQNVTLSCEQNLNHDAMYWYRQDPGQGLRLIYYSQIVNDFQKGDIAEGYSVSREKKESFPLTVTSAQKNPTAFYLCASSIFLGENSPLHFGNGTRLTVT.

The V gene is TRBV11-2, the J gene TRBJ2-5; 8 bases fit TRBD1. The CDR3 is 14 residues long. The trim removed 3 bases at V and 1 base at J, leaving 1 base unmatched. Germline V lookup: CDR1 SGHAT, CDR2 FQNNGV. CDR3 sequence (DNA): TGTGCCAGCAGCTTGACAGGGGCCCAAGAGACCCAGTACTTC. Protein sequence: CASSLTGAQETQYF.

This clone was found a few times. The V gene is TRBV19, the J gene TRBJ2-3, with TRBD1 as a possible D gene (6 bases). The germline V gene encodes CDR1 LNHDA and CDR2 SQIVND (reference sequence). V was pared by 3 bases and J by 4 bases, with 11 bases between. The CDR3 runs to 14 residues. This CDR3 reads CASSITGNSDTQYF. Written as DNA, the CDR3 is TGTGCCAGTAGTATCACAGGGAACTCAGATACGCAGTATTTT.

The chain carries TRBV7-9 and TRBJ2-7; TRBD1 is a possible D gene (6 bases). The V gene lost 1 base and the J gene lost 3 bases, with 7 bases spanning the gap. The CDR3 loop spans 13 amino acids. The germline V gene has CDR1 SEHNR and CDR2 FQNEAQ (reference sequence). CDR3 coding DNA: TGTGCCAGCAGCTTAGTAGGGGGCTACGAGCAGTACTTC. This encodes CASSLVGGYEQYF.

The gene calls are TRBV30 and TRBJ2-7; D ambiguous. The CDR3 runs 14 residues. V lost 0 bases, J lost 0 bases, and 9 bases lay in between. CDR1 is GTSNPN and CDR2 is SVGIG in the germline V gene (reference sequence). CDR3 residues: CAWSVLVSSYEQYF. Written as DNA, the CDR3 is TGTGCCTGGAGTGTATTGGTTAGCTCCTACGAGCAGTACTTC. The full variable domain, with the rest looked up from reference TRBV30 and TRBJ2-7, is SQTIHQWPATLVQPVGSPLSLECTVEGTSNPNLYWYRQAAGRGLQLLFYSVGIGQISSEVPQNLSASRPQDRQFILSSKKLLLSDSGFYLCAWSVLVSSYEQYFGPGTRLTVT.

This chain's CDR3 is CASSVTGTSVSSYNEQFF. CDR3 sequence (DNA): TGTGCCAGCAGCGTGACCGGGACTAGCGTGAGCTCCTACAATGAGCAGTTCTTC. The chain couples TRBV9 to TRBJ2-1, with TRBD2 identical over 10 bases. Germline V CDR1 and CDR2: SGDLS, YYNGEE. The CDR3 covers 18 residues. V was clipped by 2 bases and J by 0 bases; unmatched bases: 8.

V gene TRBV27 combines with J gene TRBJ1-5, with TRBD1 matching over 7 bases. The length of the CDR3 is 16 residues. From germline, CDR1 is MNHEY and CDR2 SMNVEV (reference sequence). Germline trimming cut 4 bases from V and 0 bases from J; bases unmatched to any gene: 6. The CDR3 spells CASSSRGPGSNQPQHF. CDR3 nucleotides: TGTGCCAGCAGTTCAAGGGGGCCGGGTAGCAATCAGCCCCAGCATTTT.

The V call is TRBV7-3, the J call TRBJ1-2; TRBD1 might be the D (5 bases). CDR1 is SGHTA and CDR2 is FQGTGA in the germline V gene. Trimming took 2 bases from V and 1 from J, leaving 11 bases between them. This CDR3 is built from 15 residues. As DNA, the CDR3 is TGTGCCAGCAGCTTAGAGGCAGGGAATAACTATGGCTACACCTTC. Encoded protein: CASSLEAGNNYGYTF.

The rearrangement links TRBV30 to TRBJ2-3; 9 bases are a match to TRBD2. Trimming removed 1 base from V and 4 bases from J; junction bases left unmatched: 3. Germline V gene lookup returns CDR1 GTSNPN and CDR2 SVGIG (reference sequence). The CDR3 runs 14 residues. CDR3 bases: TGTGCCTGGAGTGGGCGGGAGGGGTCAGATACGCAGTATTTT. Translating it yields CAWSGREGSDTQYF. The full variable domain, in which reference TRBV30 and TRBJ2-3 provide the parts outside the CDR3, is SQTIHQWPATLVQPVGSPLSLECTVEGTSNPNLYWYRQAAGRGLQLLFYSVGIGQISSEVPQNLSASRPQDRQFILSSKKLLLSDSGFYLCAWSGREGSDTQYFGPGTRLTVL.

This clone came up once. Other DNA sequences in the same sample also yield this CDR3. CDR3 bases: TGTGCCAGCAGTTACTCGGCGAACACTGAAGCTTTCTTT. It is translated as CASSYSANTEAFF. This chain joins TRBV6-5 and TRBJ1-1; unclear D gene. V was shortened by 0 bases and J by 1 base, with 3 bases between the two germline ends. The CDR3 runs to 13 residues. Germline CDR1 is MNHEY and CDR2 is SVGAGI.

The CDR3 here is CASSLVGRGTSGNTIYF. CDR3 nucleotides: TGTGCCAGCAGCTTAGTGGGCAGGGGGACCTCTGGAAACACCATATATTTT. This sequence joins TRBV7-2 and TRBJ1-3; TRBD1 matches 7 bases. From germline, CDR1 is SGHTA and CDR2 FQGNSA. The V gene end was trimmed by 1 base and the J gene end by 0 bases; junction bases not matched to a gene: 6. This CDR3 comprises 17 residues.

This clone was seen only a few times. The rearrangement uses TRBV19 and TRBJ2-7; D gene uncertain. The CDR3 totals 14 residues. Germline V CDR1 and CDR2: LNHDA, SQIVND (reference sequence). V shed 1 base and J shed 2 bases, with 9 bases lying between them. CDR3 protein: CASSIAQNTYEQYF. CDR3 nucleotide sequence: TGTGCCAGTAGTATAGCGCAGAACACCTACGAGCAGTACTTC.

The chain couples TRBV3-1 (or the pseudogene TRBV3-2) to TRBJ1-4; no firm D call. Germline CDR1 reads LGHDT; CDR2 reads YNNKEL (reference sequence). Deletions cut 4 bases from V and 8 bases from J, with 17 bases between. CDR3 length equals 15 residues. The CDR3 sequence: CASSPRSSLEEKLFF. The CDR3 DNA is TGTGCCAGCAGCCCCCGGTCGTCCCTGGAGGAAAAACTGTTTTTT.

The chain employs TRBV10-3 and TRBJ1-4; 7 bases line up with TRBD1. The trim removed 3 bases at V and 7 bases at J, leaving 8 bases unmatched. The CDR3 has 15 amino acids. Germline loops: CDR1 ENHRY, CDR2 SYGVKD. CDR3 residues: CAISDGGGFAEKLFF. CDR3 in DNA: TGTGCCATCAGTGATGGAGGGGGCTTCGCTGAAAAACTGTTTTTT.

CDR3 sequence (DNA): TGTGCCAGCAGCCGACCCGGGACAGGGGGCGGGGCTTTCTTT. Its protein is CASSRPGTGGGAFF. The rearrangement joins TRBV27 to TRBJ1-1, with 12 bases that match TRBD1. CDR1 and CDR2 (germline): MNHEY, SMNVEV (reference sequence). The CDR3 contains 14 residues. V gave up 6 bases and J gave up 11 bases; unmatched junction bases: 10.